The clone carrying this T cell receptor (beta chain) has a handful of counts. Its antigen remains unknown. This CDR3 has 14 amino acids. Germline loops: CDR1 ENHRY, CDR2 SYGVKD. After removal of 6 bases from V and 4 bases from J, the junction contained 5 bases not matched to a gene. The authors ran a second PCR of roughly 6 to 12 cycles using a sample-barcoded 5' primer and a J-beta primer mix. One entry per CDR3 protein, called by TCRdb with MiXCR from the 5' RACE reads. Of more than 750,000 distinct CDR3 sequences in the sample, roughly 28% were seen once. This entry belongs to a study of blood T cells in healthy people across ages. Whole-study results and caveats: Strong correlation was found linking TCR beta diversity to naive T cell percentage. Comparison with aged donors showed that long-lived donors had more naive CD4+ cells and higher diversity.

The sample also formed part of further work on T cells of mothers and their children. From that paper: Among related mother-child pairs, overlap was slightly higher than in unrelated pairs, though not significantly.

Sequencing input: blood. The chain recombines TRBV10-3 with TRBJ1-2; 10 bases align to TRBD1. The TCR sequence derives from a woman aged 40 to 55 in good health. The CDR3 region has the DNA TGTGCCATCAGGACAGGGGGCCAAGTCTATGGCTACACCTTC. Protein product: CAIRTGGQVYGYTF.